Below are 25 T cell receptor beta chains sequenced from a single sample in a study of cytomegalovirus exposure and HLA in healthy donors. PCR amplification relied on 60 Vbeta primers (plus 13 Jbeta primers). Sequenced by immunoSEQ multiplex PCR; TCRdb stores in-frame clones only, minus some. Of around 100,000 clones detected, around 71% appear once; the ten largest clones hold about 2.1%. Sequenced material: PBMCs. The receptors originated from a man aged 25-40 years in good health and CMV-seronegative.

The sample holds one count of this clone. The genes are TRBV27 and TRBJ2-1; 10 bases match TRBD2. The junction had 6 bases not matched to a gene; V was cut back by 6 bases and J by 4 bases. CDR3 length: 15 residues. Germline CDR1 reads MNHEY; CDR2 reads SMNVEV (reference sequence). The CDR3, as DNA: TGTGCCAGCAGGCTAGCGGGGGTGGAATACAATGAGCAGTTCTTC. Amino acid sequence: CASRLAGVEYNEQFF.

The chain employs TRBV6-1 and TRBJ2-7; D is unresolved. The CDR3 extends over 14 amino acids. Germline V gives CDR1 MNHNS, CDR2 SASEGT. Trimming left V 6 bases short and J 5 bases short, with 17 bases between. The CDR3 reads CASRPPVNLNEQYF. DNA for the CDR3: TGTGCCAGCAGGCCCCCGGTAAATCTGAACGAGCAGTACTTC.

V is TRBV30 and J is TRBJ1-5; 12 nucleotides agree with TRBD1. This CDR3 is built from 17 residues. Germline V gene data show CDR1 as GTSNPN and CDR2 as SVGIG (reference sequence). The ends lost 8 bases at V and 2 bases at J; junction bases unmatched: 13. The CDR3 sequence: CAGGGTGGAGGNQPQHF. The CDR3, as DNA: TGTGCCGGCGGGGGGACAGGGGGCGCGGGAGGCAATCAGCCCCAGCATTTT.

This clone has just a few counts. The gene calls are TRBV30 and TRBJ1-5, with D maybe TRBD1 (5 bases). The CDR3 sequence is 13 residues long. Deletions cut 0 bases from V and 2 bases from J, with 5 bases between. Per germline, CDR1 GTSNPN and CDR2 SVGIG (reference sequence). The CDR3 nucleotides are TGTGCCTGGAGTGTACAGGGCAATCAGCCCCAGCATTTT. Translated: CAWSVQGNQPQHF.

The CDR3 DNA reads TGTGCCTGGAACACCGGGACAGGGGGCGGTCAGTACTTC. Protein: CAWNTGTGGGQYF. The chain uses TRBV30 and TRBJ2-4, with 12 bases identical to TRBD1. The CDR3 sequence is 13 residues long. With V trimmed by 4 bases and J by 12 bases, 7 bases remained unmatched. The germline V gene encodes CDR1 GTSNPN and CDR2 SVGIG (reference sequence).

V gene TRBV5-4 combines with J gene TRBJ1-1, with 9 positions matching TRBD1. Germline V lookup: CDR1 SGHNT, CDR2 YYREEE (reference sequence). The CDR3 runs 14 residues. The V and J ends lost 2 bases and 2 bases, in that order; junction bases with no gene match: 1. In DNA, the CDR3 is TGTGCCAGCAGCTTAACAGGGGGCAACACTGAAGCTTTCTTT. Protein: CASSLTGGNTEAFF.

Remarks on this clone: One end of the junction fails to match germline, which may point to a read error. The V and J genes are TRBV5-6 and TRBJ2-7; D call uncertain. This CDR3 contains 12 residues. In germline, CDR1 is SGHDT, CDR2 YYEEEE. In DNA form, the CDR3 reads TGTGCCAGCAGCTCCCTATCCTCCGAGCAGTACTTC. Translation: CASSSLSSEQYF.

The chain carries TRBV2 and TRBJ2-7; possibly TRBD1 for D (5 bases). The CDR3 consists of 15 residues. V gave up 5 bases and J gave up 2 bases, with 16 bases separating them. The V gene's germline CDR1 is SNHLY and CDR2 FYNNEI. CDR3 DNA sequence: TGTGCCAGCAGTCCAAAGGGGCAAAGCCCCTACGAGCAGTACTTC. Protein: CASSPKGQSPYEQYF.

J is TRBJ2-5 and V is TRBV28, with 11 bases that match TRBD2. This CDR3 is 17 amino acids long. The trim removed 4 bases at V and 2 bases at J, leaving 9 bases unmatched. CDR1 is MDHEN and CDR2 is SYDVKM in the germline V gene. The CDR3 reads CASSSETSGIRQETQYF. The CDR3 region has the DNA TGTGCCAGCAGTTCGGAGACTAGCGGGATAAGACAAGAGACCCAGTACTTC.

Points on this clone: Germline is not matched at one junction end, which may reflect a read error. The chain carries TRBV7-9 and TRBJ1-1, with D possibly TRBD1 on 6 matching bases. Germline CDR1 is SEHNR and CDR2 is FQNEAQ (reference sequence). CDR3 length equals 10 residues. The chain's CDR3 is CSSWTDEAFF. The CDR3 DNA follows: TGTTCCAGCTGGACAGATGAAGCTTTCTTT. The whole variable domain, filled in from reference TRBV7-9 and TRBJ1-1, reads DTGVSQNPRHKITKRGQNVTFRCDPISEHNRLYWYRQTLGQGPEFLTYFQNEAQLEKSRLLSDRFSAERPKGSFSTLEIQRTEQGDSAMYLCSSWTDEAFFGQGTRLTVV.

The J gene is TRBJ2-2, the V gene TRBV9; tentative D call: TRBD2 (5 bases). The germline gives CDR1 SGDLS, CDR2 YYNGEE. V dropped 0 bases and J dropped 4 bases, with 16 bases sitting between them. The length of the CDR3 is 17 residues. This CDR3 reads CASSVERGLLSTGELFF. DNA for the CDR3: TGTGCCAGCAGCGTAGAAAGAGGACTGCTTAGCACCGGGGAGCTGTTTTTT. The full variable domain, rest sourced from reference TRBV9 and TRBJ2-2, is DSGVTQTPKHLITATGQRVTLRCSPRSGDLSVYWYQQSLDQGLQFLIQYYNGEERAKGNILERFSAQQFPDLHSELNLSSLELGDSALYFCASSVERGLLSTGELFFGEGSRLTVL.

This clone was seen a handful of times. V and J are TRBV27 and TRBJ2-6, with a weak D call TRBD1 (5 bases). The CDR3 has 14 residues. Deletions cut 8 bases from V and 2 bases from J, with 10 bases between. CDR1 and CDR2 from the germline V gene are MNHEY and SMNVEV (reference sequence). The CDR3 spells CASGRGAGANVLTF. As DNA, the CDR3 is TGTGCCAGCGGAAGGGGCGCTGGGGCCAACGTCCTGACTTTC. Full variable domain (outside the CDR3, taken from reference TRBV27 and TRBJ2-6): EAQVTQNPRYLITVTGKKLTVTCSQNMNHEYMSWYRQDPGLGLRQIYYSMNVEVTDKGDVPEGYKVSRKEKRNFPLILESPSPNQTSLYFCASGRGAGANVLTFGAGSRLTVL.

V gene TRBV27 combines with J gene TRBJ2-1, with D possibly TRBD2 on 5 matching bases. From germline, CDR1 is MNHEY and CDR2 SMNVEV (reference sequence). V was clipped by 5 bases and J by 8 bases, with 13 bases between them. The CDR3 is made up of 13 amino acids. CDR3: CASSLIRGHEQFF. The CDR3 nucleotides read TGTGCCAGCAGTCTTATACGGGGTCATGAGCAGTTCTTC.

The chain links TRBV5-1 to TRBJ1-3; TRBD1 is a possible D gene (5 bases). CDR3 length equals 16 residues. The V gene's germline CDR1 is SGHRS and CDR2 YFSETQ. V dropped 0 bases and J dropped 0 bases, with 10 bases sitting between them. DNA for the CDR3: TGCGCCAGCAGCTTGGAGTGGGGGGGCTCTGGAAACACCATATATTTT. Protein sequence: CASSLEWGGSGNTIYF.

The gene calls are TRBV5-6 and TRBJ2-7; TRBD2 matches 9 bases. The CDR3 is made up of 13 amino acids. Germline V gene data show CDR1 as SGHDT and CDR2 as YYEEEE. With 4 bases clipped from V and 6 bases from J, the junction kept 5 bases outside the gene matches. The CDR3 spells CASSEGLAPEQYF. For the CDR3, the DNA is TGTGCCAGCAGCGAAGGACTAGCGCCCGAGCAGTACTTC.

The CDR3 bases are TGTGCCTGGGGGGCGGCCAGAGAAGCTTTCTTT. This gives the protein CAWGAAREAFF. The rearrangement links TRBV30 to TRBJ1-1; a weak D match, TRBD1 (5 bases). CDR1 is GTSNPN, CDR2 SVGIG, per germline (reference sequence). Trimming cost V 5 bases and J 8 bases, with 12 bases left between them. This CDR3 has 11 amino acids. The full variable domain, with the rest looked up from reference TRBV30 and TRBJ1-1, is SQTIHQWPATLVQPVGSPLSLECTVEGTSNPNLYWYRQAAGRGLQLLFYSVGIGQISSEVPQNLSASRPQDRQFILSSKKLLLSDSGFYLCAWGAAREAFFGQGTRLTVV.

The genes are TRBV28 and TRBJ1-5, with TRBD1 matching 9 bases. The CDR3 spans 15 residues. Trimming at V came to 5 bases and at J to 6 bases, leaving 8 bases not matched to a gene. Germline V CDR1 and CDR2: MDHEN, SYDVKM. The CDR3 loop is CASSEGQGLIQPQHF. CDR3 nucleotides: TGTGCCAGCAGTGAAGGACAGGGGTTGATTCAGCCCCAGCATTTT.

V and J are TRBV28 and TRBJ2-7; D might be TRBD2 (5 bases). The CDR3 length is 14 residues. V lost 2 bases to trimming and J lost 2 bases, with 10 bases between them. CDR1 is MDHEN and CDR2 is SYDVKM in the germline V gene. CDR3 in amino acids: CASSLGRGAYEQYF. Here the CDR3 DNA reads TGTGCCAGCAGTTTAGGTCGGGGTGCCTACGAGCAGTACTTC.

V and J are TRBV4-1 and TRBJ2-3; 9 bases match TRBD2. The CDR3 has 15 amino acids. Germline trimming cut 1 base from V and 5 bases from J; bases unmatched to any gene: 4. From germline, CDR1 is MGHRA and CDR2 YSYEKL. The DNA for the CDR3 is TGCGCCAGCAGCCAAGTTAGCGGGGGTTTAGATACGCAGTATTTT. Protein: CASSQVSGGLDTQYF.

This chain joins TRBV5-1 and TRBJ2-3; 10 nucleotides line up with TRBD2. The CDR3 sequence is 15 residues long. Losses at the gene ends were 0 bases for V and 4 bases for J; bases not matched to a gene: 2. Germline assignment: CDR1 SGHRS and CDR2 YFSETQ. The CDR3 here is CASSLASGGADTQYF. CDR3 nucleotides: TGCGCCAGCAGCTTGGCTAGCGGGGGAGCAGATACGCAGTATTTT.

The CDR3 region has the DNA TGTGCCAGCAGCTTTCCCTTGAACACTGAAGCTTTCTTT. It codes for CASSFPLNTEAFF. The chain couples TRBV7-8 to TRBJ1-1; D remains ambiguous. Germline lookup yields CDR1 SGHVS and CDR2 FQNEAQ. V lost 3 bases, J lost 0 bases, and 5 bases lay in between. The CDR3 covers 13 residues.

This clone turned up a few times. V and J are TRBV7-8 and TRBJ1-1; possible D gene TRBD1, 5 bases. Germline loops: CDR1 SGHVS, CDR2 FQNEAQ. The ends were cut back, 1 base at V and 6 bases at J, with 9 bases in the middle. The CDR3 is 13 amino acids. CDR3 sequence: CASSLGRGAEAFF. DNA of the CDR3: TGTGCCAGCAGCTTAGGGAGGGGAGCTGAAGCTTTCTTT. Variable domain in full (rest from reference TRBV7-8 and TRBJ1-1): GAGVSQSPRYKVAKRGQDVALRCDPISGHVSLFWYQQALGQGPEFLTYFQNEAQLDKSGLPSDRFFAERPEGSVSTLKIQRTQQEDSAVYLCASSLGRGAEAFFGQGTRLTVV.

CDR3 loop: CASTLSGESSYNEQFF. The CDR3 DNA is TGTGCCAGCACCCTTAGCGGGGAGAGCTCCTACAATGAGCAGTTCTTC. This sequence joins TRBV27 and TRBJ2-1; TRBD2 agrees at 8 bases. The J segment lost 0 bases and the V segment lost 7 bases, leaving 8 bases of the junction unmatched. Germline V gene lookup returns CDR1 MNHEY and CDR2 SMNVEV (reference sequence). The CDR3 runs 16 residues.

The sample holds a few counts of this clone. The V call is TRBV5-4, the J call TRBJ1-1; D is unresolved. The length of the CDR3 is 14 residues. Germline V gives CDR1 SGHNT, CDR2 YYREEE (reference sequence). Trimming took 7 bases from V and 5 from J, leaving 18 bases between them. The CDR3 sequence is CASRPQDSRTEAFF. For the CDR3, the DNA is TGTGCCAGCCGGCCGCAAGACTCGAGGACTGAAGCTTTCTTT.

This clone turned up a few times. This chain links TRBV15 with TRBJ2-7; possible D gene TRBD1, 6 bases. The CDR3 runs to 12 residues. CDR1 and CDR2 (germline): LNHNV, YYDKDF (reference sequence). Trimming removed 5 bases at V and 9 bases at J, with 14 bases between. This CDR3 is CATSGLTGPQYF. The CDR3 DNA is TGTGCCACCAGCGGATTGACAGGCCCGCAGTACTTC.